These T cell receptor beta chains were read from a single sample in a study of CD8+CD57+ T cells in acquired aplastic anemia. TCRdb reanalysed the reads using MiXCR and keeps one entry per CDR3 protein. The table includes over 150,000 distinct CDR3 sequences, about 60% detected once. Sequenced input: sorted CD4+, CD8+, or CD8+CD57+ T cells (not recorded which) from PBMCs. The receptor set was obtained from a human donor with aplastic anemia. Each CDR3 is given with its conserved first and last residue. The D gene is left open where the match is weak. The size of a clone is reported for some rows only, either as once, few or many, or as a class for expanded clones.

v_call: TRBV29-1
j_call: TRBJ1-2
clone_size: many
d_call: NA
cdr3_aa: CSVGGPANYGYTF
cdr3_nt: TGCAGCGTTGGGGGGCCAGCTAACTATGGCTACACCTTC

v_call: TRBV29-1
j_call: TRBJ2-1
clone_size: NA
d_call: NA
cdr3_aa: CSVDSLGDEQFF
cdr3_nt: TGCAGCGTTGATAGTCTCGGCGATGAGCAGTTCTTC

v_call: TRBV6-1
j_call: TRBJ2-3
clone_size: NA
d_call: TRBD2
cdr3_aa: CASSEQLAGIADTQYF
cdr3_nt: TGTGCCAGCAGTGAACAACTAGCGGGAATAGCAGATACGCAGTATTTT

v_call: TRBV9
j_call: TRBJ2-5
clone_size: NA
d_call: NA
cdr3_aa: CASSARTEFQETQYF
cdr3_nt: TGTGCCAGCAGCGCCCGGACAGAATTCCAAGAGACCCAGTACTTC

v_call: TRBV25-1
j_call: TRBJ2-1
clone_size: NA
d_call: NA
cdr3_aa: CASTPPLAYNEQFF
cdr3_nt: TGTGCCAGCACCCCCCCCCTCGCTTACAATGAGCAGTTCTTC

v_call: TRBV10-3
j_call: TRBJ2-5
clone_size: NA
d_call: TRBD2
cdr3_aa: CAISESAGQETQYF
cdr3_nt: TGTGCCATCAGTGAGTCAGCGGGGCAAGAGACCCAGTACTTC

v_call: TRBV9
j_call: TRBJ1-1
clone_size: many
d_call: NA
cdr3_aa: CASSETPGSNEAFF
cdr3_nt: TGTGCCAGCAGCGAGACCCCCGGGAGTAATGAAGCTTTCTTT

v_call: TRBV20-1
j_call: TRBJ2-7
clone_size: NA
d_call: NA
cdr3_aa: CSFIKDPSSYEQYF
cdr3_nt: TGCAGTTTTATAAAGGACCCCTCCTCCTACGAGCAGTACTTC

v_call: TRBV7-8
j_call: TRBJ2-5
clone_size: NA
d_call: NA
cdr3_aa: CASSSPRSSVQTQYF
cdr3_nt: TGTGCCAGCAGCTCCCCCCGGTCTAGCGTCCAGACCCAGTACTTC

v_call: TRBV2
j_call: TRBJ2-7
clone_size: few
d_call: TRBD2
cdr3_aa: CASSEASGRATHEQYF
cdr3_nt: TGTGCCAGCAGTGAAGCTAGCGGGAGGGCCACCCACGAGCAGTACTTC

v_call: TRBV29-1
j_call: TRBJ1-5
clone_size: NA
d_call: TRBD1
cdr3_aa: CSAGTGSGLNQPQHF
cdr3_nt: TGCAGCGCCGGGACAGGGTCCGGACTCAATCAGCCCCAGCATTTT

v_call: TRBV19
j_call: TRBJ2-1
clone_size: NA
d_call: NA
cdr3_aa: CASSPWTGNTEQFF
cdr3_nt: TGTGCCAGTAGTCCGTGGACTGGGAACACTGAGCAGTTCTTC

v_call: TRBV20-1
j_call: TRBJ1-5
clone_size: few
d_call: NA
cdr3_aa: CSARVLRGPQHF
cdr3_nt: TGCAGTGCTAGGGTGCTCCGTGGGCCCCAGCATTTT

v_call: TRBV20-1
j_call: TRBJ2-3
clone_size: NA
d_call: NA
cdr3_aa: CSASSTDTQYF
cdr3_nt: TGCAGTGCTAGTTCTACAGATACGCAGTATTTT

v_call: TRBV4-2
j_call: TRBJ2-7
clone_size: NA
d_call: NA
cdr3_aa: CASSQEAGREQYF
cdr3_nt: TGTGCCAGCAGCCAAGAGGCGGGGCGGGAGCAGTACTTC

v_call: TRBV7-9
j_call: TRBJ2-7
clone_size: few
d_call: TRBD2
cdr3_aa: CASASAGLSSYEQYF
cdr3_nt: TGTGCCAGCGCCTCTGCGGGACTAAGCTCCTACGAGCAGTACTTC

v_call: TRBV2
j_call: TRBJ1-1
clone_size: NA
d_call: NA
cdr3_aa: CASSEGGGWAEAFF
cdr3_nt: TGTGCCAGCAGTGAAGGTGGGGGGTGGGCTGAAGCTTTCTTT

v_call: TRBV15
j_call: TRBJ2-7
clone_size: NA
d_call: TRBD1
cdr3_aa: CATSRETGGETGEQYF
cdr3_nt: TGTGCCACCAGCAGAGAGACAGGGGGCGAGACTGGCGAGCAGTACTTC

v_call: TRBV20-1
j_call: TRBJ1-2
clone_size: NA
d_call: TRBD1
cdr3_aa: CSAKGQNNYGYTF
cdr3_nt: TGCAGTGCTAAGGGACAGAATAACTATGGCTACACCTTC

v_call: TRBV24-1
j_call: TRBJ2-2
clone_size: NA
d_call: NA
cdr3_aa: CATSLGTGELFF
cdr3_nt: TGTGCCACCAGTTTGGGGACCGGGGAGCTGTTTTTT

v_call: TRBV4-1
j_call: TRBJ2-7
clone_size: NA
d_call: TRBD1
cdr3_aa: CASSQTYRGYEQYF
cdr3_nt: TGCGCCAGCAGCCAGACGTACAGGGGCTACGAGCAGTACTTC

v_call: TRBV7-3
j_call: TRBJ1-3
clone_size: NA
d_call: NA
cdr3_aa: CASSPQGRSGNTIYF
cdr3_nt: TGTGCCAGCAGCCCTCAGGGCCGCTCTGGAAACACCATATATTTT

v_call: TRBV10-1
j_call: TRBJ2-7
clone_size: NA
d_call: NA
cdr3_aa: CAPGVHEQYF
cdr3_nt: TGCGCCCCGGGGGTCCACGAGCAGTACTTC

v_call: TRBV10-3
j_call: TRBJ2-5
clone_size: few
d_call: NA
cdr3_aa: CAISASRQGETQYF
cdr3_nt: TGTGCCATCAGTGCGAGTAGGCAGGGGGAGACCCAGTACTTC

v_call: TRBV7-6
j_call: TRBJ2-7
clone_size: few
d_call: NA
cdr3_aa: CASSLGGLEQYF
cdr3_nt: TGTGCCAGCAGCTTAGGGGGTCTCGAGCAGTACTTC

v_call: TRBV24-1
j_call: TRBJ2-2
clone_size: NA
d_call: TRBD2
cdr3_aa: CATSMGGRNTGELFF
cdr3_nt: TGTGCCACCTCCATGGGGGGGAGAAACACCGGGGAGCTGTTTTTT

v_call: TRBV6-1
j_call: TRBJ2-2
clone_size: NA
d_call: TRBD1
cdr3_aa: CASSPGQGAGELFF
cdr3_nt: TGTGCCAGCAGTCCGGGACAGGGGGCCGGCGAGCTGTTTTTT

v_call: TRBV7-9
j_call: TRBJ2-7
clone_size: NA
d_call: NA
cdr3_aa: CASSYYEGFEQYF
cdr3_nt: TGTGCCAGCAGCTATTATGAGGGATTCGAGCAGTACTTC

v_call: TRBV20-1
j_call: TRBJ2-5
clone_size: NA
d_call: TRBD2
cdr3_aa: CSATTGAGRQETQYF
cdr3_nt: TGCAGTGCTACTACGGGAGCGGGAAGACAAGAGACCCAGTACTTC

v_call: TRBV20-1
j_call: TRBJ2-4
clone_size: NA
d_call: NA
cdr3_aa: CSARDLLDQNIQYF
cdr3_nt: TGCAGTGCTAGAGACCTCTTGGACCAAAACATTCAGTACTTC

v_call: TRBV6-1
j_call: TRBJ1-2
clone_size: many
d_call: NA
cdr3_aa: CASNPLDTYGYTF
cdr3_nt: TGTGCCAGCAATCCCCTAGACACCTATGGCTACACCTTC

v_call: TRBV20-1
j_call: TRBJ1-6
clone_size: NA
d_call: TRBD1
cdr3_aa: CSARRQGAFGSPLHF
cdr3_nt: TGCAGTGCTAGGAGGCAGGGGGCGTTTGGTTCACCCCTCCACTTT

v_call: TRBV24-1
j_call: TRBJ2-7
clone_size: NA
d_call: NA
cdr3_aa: CATSDQHTSKQYF
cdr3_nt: TGTGCCACCAGTGACCAGCACACTAGCAAGCAGTACTTC

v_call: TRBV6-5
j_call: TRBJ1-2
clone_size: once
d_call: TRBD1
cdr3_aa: CASSPETGAGYGYTF
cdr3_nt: TGTGCCAGCAGTCCTGAGACAGGGGCTGGCTATGGCTACACCTTC

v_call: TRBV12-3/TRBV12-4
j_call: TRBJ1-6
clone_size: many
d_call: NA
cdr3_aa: CASSFSGNVSPLHF
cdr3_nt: TGTGCCAGCAGTTTTTCTGGGAATGTATCACCCCTCCACTTT

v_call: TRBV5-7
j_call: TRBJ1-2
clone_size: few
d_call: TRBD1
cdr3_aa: CASSLSDRGVGIYGYTF
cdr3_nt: TGTGCCAGCAGCCTGTCGGACAGGGGGGTGGGGATCTATGGCTACACCTTC

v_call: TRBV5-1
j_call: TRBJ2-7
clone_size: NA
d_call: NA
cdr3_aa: CASSLARGRYYEQYF
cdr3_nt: TGCGCCAGCAGCTTGGCCCGCGGACGGTACTACGAGCAGTACTTC

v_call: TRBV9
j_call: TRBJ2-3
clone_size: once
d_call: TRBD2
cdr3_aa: CASSDGRTDTQYF
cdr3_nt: TGTGCCAGCAGCGACGGGAGGACAGATACGCAGTATTTT

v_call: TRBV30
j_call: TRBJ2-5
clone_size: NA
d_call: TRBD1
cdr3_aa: CAWSAGQGRQETQYF
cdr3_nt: TGTGCCTGGAGTGCCGGACAGGGTCGCCAAGAGACCCAGTACTTC

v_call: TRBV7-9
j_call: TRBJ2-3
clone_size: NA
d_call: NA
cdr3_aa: CASSLLERPTDTQYF
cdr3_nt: TGTGCCAGCAGCTTATTGGAGCGCCCCACAGATACGCAGTATTTT

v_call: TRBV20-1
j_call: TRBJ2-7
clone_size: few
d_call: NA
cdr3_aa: CSAAVQEREQYF
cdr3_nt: TGCAGTGCCGCGGTACAAGAGCGCGAGCAGTACTTC

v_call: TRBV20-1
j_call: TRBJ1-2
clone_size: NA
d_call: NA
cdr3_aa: CSARNRGEVQANGYTF
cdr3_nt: TGCAGTGCTAGAAATAGGGGCGAGGTACAGGCGAATGGCTACACCTTC

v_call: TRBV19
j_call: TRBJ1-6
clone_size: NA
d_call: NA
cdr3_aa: CASRATGLNSPLHF
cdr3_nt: TGTGCCAGTAGGGCTACAGGGTTGAATTCACCCCTCCACTTT